The 10 T cell receptor beta chains presented below share a single source sample, sequenced in a study of response to subunit inactivated influenza vaccine. TCRdb reprocessed the RT-PCR reads via MiXCR and lists one record per CDR3 protein. The sample comprises roughly 520,000 distinct CDR3 sequences, about 25% of which are singletons, and approximately 1.9% rests with the top ten. Sequencing used CD4+ T cells sorted from PBMCs, obtained more than 4 days after vaccination. These receptor sequences come from a man aged 45-60 years who received an inactivated influenza vaccine.

CDR3 loop: CASSQQAPYSNQPQHF. Written as DNA, the CDR3 is TGTGCCAGCAGCCAACAGGCCCCCTATAGCAATCAGCCCCAGCATTTT. This rearrangement joins TRBV2 to TRBJ1-5; a weak D match, TRBD1 (5 bases). The CDR3 spans 16 residues. The V end was cut by 6 bases, the J end by 0 bases, with 15 bases between. CDR1 is SNHLY, CDR2 FYNNEI, per germline.

This chain connects TRBV29-1 to TRBJ2-7; the match to TRBD1 covers 9 bases. There are 13 residues in the CDR3. The V gene end was trimmed by 7 bases and the J gene end by 3 bases; junction bases not matched to a gene: 7. Germline V gene sequence: CDR1 SQVTM, CDR2 ANQGSEA. CDR3 residues: CSGSTGGGYEQYF. The CDR3 coding sequence is TGCAGCGGGTCGACAGGGGGAGGCTACGAGCAGTACTTC.

This rearrangement joins TRBV6-5 to TRBJ1-6; D gene unclear. Germline CDR1 is MNHEY and CDR2 is SVGAGI. The CDR3 sequence is 14 residues long. V lost 2 bases to trimming and J lost 4 bases, with 6 bases between them. The CDR3 sequence is CASSYEEYNSPLHF. Written as DNA, the CDR3 is TGTGCCAGCAGTTACGAAGAGTATAATTCACCCCTCCACTTT.

The chain employs TRBV20-1 and TRBJ2-6; D not certain. V gave up 3 bases and J gave up 4 bases, with 10 bases separating them. The CDR3 totals 14 residues. CDR1 and CDR2 from the germline V gene are DFQATT and SNEGSKA (reference sequence). The CDR3, as DNA: TGCAGTGCTAGTTCCCCAACGGGGGCCAACGTCCTGACTTTC. Translation gives CSASSPTGANVLTF.

V is TRBV20-1 and J is TRBJ1-2, with 8 bases fitting TRBD1. Losses at the gene ends were 2 bases for V and 6 bases for J; bases not matched to a gene: 8. Germline V gene lookup returns CDR1 DFQATT and CDR2 SNEGSKA (reference sequence). CDR3 length: 14 amino acids. CDR3 coding DNA: TGCAGTGCTAGAATAACAGGGGGTTACGATGGCTACACCTTC. Translated: CSARITGGYDGYTF.

The table lists this clonotype with a few counts. This rearrangement joins TRBV25-1 to TRBJ2-3; D unresolved. The CDR3 is 12 amino acids. In germline, CDR1 is MGHDK, CDR2 SYGVNS. Trimming left V 6 bases short and J 2 bases short, with 6 bases between. The CDR3 spells CASRTFTDTQYF. CDR3 DNA: TGTGCCAGCAGGACCTTCACAGATACGCAGTATTTT. Supplemented by reference TRBV25-1 and TRBJ2-3, the full variable domain reads EADIYQTPRYLVIGTGKKITLECSQTMGHDKMYWYQQDPGMELHLIHYSYGVNSTEKGDLSSESTVSRIRTEHFPLTLESARPSHTSQYLCASRTFTDTQYFGPGTRLTVL.

This clonotype was recorded many times. The chain has TRBV7-8 and TRBJ1-5, with a weak D call TRBD1 (6 bases). From germline, CDR1 is SGHVS and CDR2 FQNEAQ. The ends were cut back, 4 bases at V and 4 bases at J, with 20 bases in the middle. CDR3 length equals 17 residues. The CDR3 sequence: CASSWGAATIPNQPQHF. CDR3 bases: TGTGCCAGCAGCTGGGGGGCAGCTACCATCCCGAATCAGCCCCAGCATTTT.

The chain combines TRBV6-5 with TRBJ2-7; a possible D gene is TRBD1 (5 bases). CDR1 is MNHEY and CDR2 is SVGAGI in the germline V gene. V dropped 0 bases and J dropped 0 bases, with 15 bases sitting between them. This CDR3 has 17 residues. The CDR3 DNA reads TGTGCCAGCAGTTACTCGATAGGGGCCTCGCACTCCTACGAGCAGTACTTC. This encodes CASSYSIGASHSYEQYF.

This clonotype has only a few counts. The chain is built from TRBV20-1 and TRBJ1-5; D is unclear. The length of the CDR3 is 12 residues. V shed 6 bases and J shed 5 bases, with 11 bases lying between them. Germline V CDR1 and CDR2: DFQATT, SNEGSKA (reference sequence). The CDR3 bases are TGCAGTGCAACAAGACGGTATCAGCCCCAGCATTTT. Its translation is CSATRRYQPQHF.

The chain has TRBV10-3 and TRBJ2-3; D gene unclear. The germline V and J ends were trimmed by 4 bases and 0 bases, with 11 bases remaining between them. In germline, CDR1 is ENHRY, CDR2 SYGVKD. The CDR3 is 15 amino acids. CDR3 residues: CAISGETLSTDTQYF. The CDR3 bases are TGTGCCATCAGTGGGGAAACGTTAAGCACAGATACGCAGTATTTT.